The clone carrying this TCR beta chain was counted ten times or more. Its antigen is undetermined. These data are taken from a study of regulatory T cells in long-lasting Graves disease. Overall study results and limits: There was favoring of TRBV28, TRBJ1-2 and TRBJ2-5 in persistent disease. A reduction in accuracy may have resulted from the small sample size. Persistent Graves' cases showed lower TCR diversity than newly diagnosed cases.

Time point defined: newly diagnosed GD, antithyroid drugs for less than 3 months. RNA from PBMCs was the source of the TCR library. Recruitment took place at an endocrinology department in Xi'an, China. CDR1 is MDHEN, CDR2 SYDVKM, per germline. The CDR3 is 17 residues long. Trimming shortened V by 2 bases and J by 0 bases, and 16 bases separated the two germline ends. Construction of TCR beta libraries relied on iRepertoire HTBI primers and on Arm-PCR targeting CDR3 regions. TCRdb redid the calling of the multiplex PCR reads with MiXCR, one entry per CDR3 protein. The sample consists of about 400,000 distinct CDR3 sequences, around 16% of them appearing once. The sample was also linked to a second study, of T cells in Graves' hyperthyroidism and ophthalmopathy.

This sequence joins TRBV28 and TRBJ1-2; D not resolved. The clonotype was recovered from a woman between 35 and 50 years old with Graves disease. The material was peripheral blood mononuclear cells (PBMCs), obtained at new diagnosis, from a patient treated with antithyroid drugs. The CDR3 here is CASSLRREALANYGYTF. The CDR3 DNA follows: TGTGCCAGCAGTTTAAGGAGGGAGGCCCTCGCTAACTATGGCTACACCTTC.